A single sample gave rise to the 9 T cell receptor beta chains below, sequenced in a study of blood T cell repertoires in COVID-19. The table came from immunoSEQ multiplex PCR; TCRdb's copy has only in-frame clones and leaves some out. The table has approximately 270,000 clones, 80% to 90% seen once. The sample was peripheral blood. The receptors derive from a woman in her 70s with acute or convalescent COVID-19.

The rearrangement uses TRBV25-1 and TRBJ1-1; 7 bases map to TRBD1. The CDR3 loop spans 13 amino acids. Germline CDR1 MGHDK, CDR2 SYGVNS. Trimming at V came to 6 bases and at J to 1 base, leaving 2 bases not matched to a gene. CDR3 coding DNA: TGTGCCAGCAGCGAGGGGGCGAACACTGAAGCTTTCTTT. Residues: CASSEGANTEAFF.

This chain connects TRBV13 to TRBJ1-1; D ambiguous. The CDR3 totals 14 residues. The V and J ends lost 3 bases and 3 bases respectively, with 11 bases between them. CDR1 is PRHDT, CDR2 FYEKMQ, per germline (reference sequence). CDR3 residues: CASSFPVKDTEAFF. The CDR3 nucleotides are TGTGCCAGCAGCTTCCCGGTAAAAGACACTGAAGCTTTCTTT.

V and J are TRBV4-2 and TRBJ2-3; 7 nucleotides line up with TRBD2. Germline CDR1 is LGHNA and CDR2 is YNFKEQ. V trimming: 2 bases; J trimming: 3 bases; junction bases outside the gene matches: 5. CDR3 length equals 15 residues. CDR3 amino acids: CASSQLSGVTDTQYF. The CDR3 region has the DNA TGTGCCAGCAGCCAATTAAGCGGGGTAACAGATACGCAGTATTTT.

CDR3 sequence: CASSADRESIQYF. For the CDR3, the DNA is TGTGCCAGCAGTGCAGACAGGGAGAGCATTCAGTACTTC. This chain joins TRBV2 and TRBJ2-4; 7 nucleotides align to TRBD1. This CDR3 has 13 amino acids. With 4 bases clipped from V and 9 bases from J, the junction kept 6 bases outside the gene matches. Germline loops: CDR1 SNHLY, CDR2 FYNNEI.

The rearrangement joins TRBV4-1 to TRBJ1-5; 7 positions agree with TRBD1. CDR1 is MGHRA, CDR2 YSYEKL, per germline. The J segment lost 1 base and the V segment lost 5 bases, leaving 8 bases of the junction unmatched. The CDR3 is 16 residues long. In DNA form, the CDR3 reads TGCGCCAGCAGCGCGACAGGGTTGGGGAGCAATCAGCCCCAGCATTTT. Its protein product is CASSATGLGSNQPQHF.

Here the CDR3 DNA reads TGTGCCAGCAGCTTAAGGACAGCCCGAGGAGATAATTCACCCCTCCACTTT. This gives the protein CASSLRTARGDNSPLHF. The rearrangement joins TRBV7-7 to TRBJ1-6; D possibly corresponds to TRBD1 (6 bases). Trimming left V 2 bases short and J 5 bases short, with 16 bases between. CDR3 length: 17 amino acids. Germline-derived CDR1 and CDR2 are SSHAT and FNYEAQ (reference sequence).

The V gene is TRBV3-1 (or the pseudogene TRBV3-2), the J gene TRBJ1-2; 7 bases fit TRBD1. J gave up 8 bases and V 0 bases, and 12 bases lay outside the gene matches. The CDR3 contains 16 residues. Germline CDR1 LGHDT, CDR2 YNNKEL (reference sequence). In DNA form, the CDR3 reads TGTGCCAGCAGCCAAGATATGAGACGAAAGGGGGCAGGCTACACCTTC. Protein product: CASSQDMRRKGAGYTF.

This chain uses TRBV7-9 with TRBJ2-5, with a possible D match to TRBD2 (6 bases). Looked up from germline, CDR1 is SEHNR and CDR2 is FQNEAQ (reference sequence). The CDR3 totals 14 residues. V gave up 5 bases and J gave up 5 bases, with 15 bases separating them. The CDR3 bases are TGTGCCAGCAGCGTAAAACTAGCTGGGGAGACCCAGTACTTC. This encodes CASSVKLAGETQYF. Supplemented by reference TRBV7-9 and TRBJ2-5, the full variable domain reads DTGVSQNPRHKITKRGQNVTFRCDPISEHNRLYWYRQTLGQGPEFLTYFQNEAQLEKSRLLSDRFSAERPKGSFSTLEIQRTEQGDSAMYLCASSVKLAGETQYFGPGTRLLVL.

The gene calls are TRBV7-9 and TRBJ2-5, with TRBD2 as a possible D gene (5 bases). The V end was cut by 5 bases, the J end by 2 bases, with 15 bases between. The CDR3 runs 15 residues. Germline values: CDR1 SEHNR, CDR2 FQNEAQ (reference sequence). The CDR3 loop reads CASSPPGKPQETQYF. The CDR3 DNA sequence: TGTGCCAGCAGCCCCCCCGGGAAACCTCAAGAGACCCAGTACTTC.